One sample yielded the 3 T cell receptor beta chains listed below, sequenced in a study of cytomegalovirus exposure and HLA in healthy donors. Use of 60 Vbeta and 13 Jbeta primers characterized the PCR. The protocol was immunoSEQ multiplex PCR, while the TCRdb copy is restricted to in-frame clones and leaves out a portion. This repertoire shows 150,000 to 200,000 clones, about 80% found once; its top ten account for about an eighth. The source material was PBMCs. The receptor set was obtained from a man aged 50-59 years in good health and CMV-seropositive.

This clone was seen just once. The chain employs TRBV19 and TRBJ1-5; D is undetermined. Germline V gene lookup returns CDR1 LNHDA and CDR2 SQIVND (reference sequence). CDR3 length equals 17 residues. Trimming took off 7 bases at V and 6 bases at J, with 25 bases between the two ends. The CDR3 spells CASTPIPNLQTGQPQHF. CDR3 bases: TGTGCCAGTACTCCTATTCCGAACCTACAAACGGGTCAGCCCCAGCATTTT.

The V and J genes are TRBV29-1 and TRBJ1-5; 7 bases are a match to TRBD1. The length of the CDR3 is 14 residues. The ends lost 6 bases at V and 2 bases at J; junction bases unmatched: 7. Germline CDR1 is SQVTM and CDR2 is ANQGSEA. The CDR3 DNA follows: TGCAGCGTCGCGACAGGGATCGGCAATCAGCCCCAGCATTTT. Its translation is CSVATGIGNQPQHF.

Only one count was recorded for this clone. The chain couples TRBV6-1 to TRBJ2-4; D not certain. Germline V gene data show CDR1 as MNHNS and CDR2 as SASEGT. Between the trimmed V and J ends, which lost 5 bases and 2 bases, there was a span of 7 bases. This CDR3 has 13 amino acids. In nucleotides, the CDR3 is TGTGCCAGCAGTCTAGTACCCAAAAACATTCAGTACTTC. Residues: CASSLVPKNIQYF.